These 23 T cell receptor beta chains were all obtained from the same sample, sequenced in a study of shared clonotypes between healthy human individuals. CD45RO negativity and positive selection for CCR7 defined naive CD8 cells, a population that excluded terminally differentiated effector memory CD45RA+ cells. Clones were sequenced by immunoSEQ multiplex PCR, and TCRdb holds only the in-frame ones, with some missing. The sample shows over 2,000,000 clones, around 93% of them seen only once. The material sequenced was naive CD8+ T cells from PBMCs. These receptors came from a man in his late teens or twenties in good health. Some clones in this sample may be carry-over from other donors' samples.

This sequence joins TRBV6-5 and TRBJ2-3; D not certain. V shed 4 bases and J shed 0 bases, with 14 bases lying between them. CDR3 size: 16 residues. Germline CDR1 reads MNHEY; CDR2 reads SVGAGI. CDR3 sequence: CASSSLRLSSTDTQYF. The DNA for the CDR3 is TGTGCCAGCAGTTCCCTCCGACTCTCTAGCACAGATACGCAGTATTTT.

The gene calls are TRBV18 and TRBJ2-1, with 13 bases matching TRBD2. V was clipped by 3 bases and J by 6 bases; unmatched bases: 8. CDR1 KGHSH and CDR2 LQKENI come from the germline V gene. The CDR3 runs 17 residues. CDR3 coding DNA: TGTGCCAGCTCACCGGGACTAGCGGGAACCCTAGGCAATGAGCAGTTCTTC. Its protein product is CASSPGLAGTLGNEQFF.

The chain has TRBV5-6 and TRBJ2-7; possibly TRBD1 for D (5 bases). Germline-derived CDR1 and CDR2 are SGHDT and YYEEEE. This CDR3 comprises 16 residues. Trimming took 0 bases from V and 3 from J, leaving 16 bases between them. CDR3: CASSLVGALGDYEQYF. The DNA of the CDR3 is TGTGCCAGCAGCTTGGTAGGGGCCCTCGGTGACTACGAGCAGTACTTC.

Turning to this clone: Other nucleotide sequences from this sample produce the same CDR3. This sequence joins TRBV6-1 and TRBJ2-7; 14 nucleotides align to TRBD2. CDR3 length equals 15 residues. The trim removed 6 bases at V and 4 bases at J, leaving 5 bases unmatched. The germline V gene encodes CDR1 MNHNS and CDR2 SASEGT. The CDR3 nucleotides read TGTGCCAGCAGGGAGGGACTAGCGGGAGTTTACGAGCAGTACTTC. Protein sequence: CASREGLAGVYEQYF.

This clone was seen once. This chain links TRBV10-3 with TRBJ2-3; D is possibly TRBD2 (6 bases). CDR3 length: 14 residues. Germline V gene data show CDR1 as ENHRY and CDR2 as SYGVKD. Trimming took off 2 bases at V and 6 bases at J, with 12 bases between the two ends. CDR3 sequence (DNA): TGTGCCATCAGTGAGGAAGTAGCGGCGGATACGCAGTATTTT. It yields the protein CAISEEVAADTQYF.

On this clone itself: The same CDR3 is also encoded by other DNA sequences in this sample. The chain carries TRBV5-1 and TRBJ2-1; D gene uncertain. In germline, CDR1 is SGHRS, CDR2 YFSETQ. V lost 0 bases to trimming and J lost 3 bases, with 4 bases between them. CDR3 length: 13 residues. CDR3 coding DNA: TGCGCCAGCAGCTTGGTTTACTACAATGAGCAGTTCTTC. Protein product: CASSLVYYNEQFF.

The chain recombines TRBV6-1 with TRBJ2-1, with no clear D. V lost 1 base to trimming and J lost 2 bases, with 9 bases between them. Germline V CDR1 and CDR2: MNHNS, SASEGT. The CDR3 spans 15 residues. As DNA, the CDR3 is TGTGCCAGCAGTGAAGACCGGCACCCCTACAATGAGCAGTTCTTC. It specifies CASSEDRHPYNEQFF.

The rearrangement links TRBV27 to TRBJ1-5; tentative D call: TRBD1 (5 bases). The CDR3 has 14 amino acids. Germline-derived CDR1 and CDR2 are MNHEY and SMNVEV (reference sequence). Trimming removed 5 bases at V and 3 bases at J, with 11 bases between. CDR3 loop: CASSKAGFNQPQHF. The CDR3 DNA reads TGTGCCAGCAGTAAAGCAGGGTTCAATCAGCCCCAGCATTTT.

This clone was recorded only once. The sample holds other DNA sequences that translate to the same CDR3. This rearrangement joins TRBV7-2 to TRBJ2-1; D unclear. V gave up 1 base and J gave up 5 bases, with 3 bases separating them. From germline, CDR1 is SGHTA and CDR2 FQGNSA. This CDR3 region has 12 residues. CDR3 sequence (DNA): TGTGCCAGCAGCTTAGGCAACAATGAGCAGTTCTTC. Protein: CASSLGNNEQFF.

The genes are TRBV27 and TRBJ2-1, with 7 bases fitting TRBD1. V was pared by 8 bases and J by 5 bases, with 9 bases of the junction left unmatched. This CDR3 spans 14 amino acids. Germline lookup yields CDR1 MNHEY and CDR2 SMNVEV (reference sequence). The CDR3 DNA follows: TGTGCCAGCGGACCTTACAGGGGTCACAATGAGCAGTTCTTC. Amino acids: CASGPYRGHNEQFF.

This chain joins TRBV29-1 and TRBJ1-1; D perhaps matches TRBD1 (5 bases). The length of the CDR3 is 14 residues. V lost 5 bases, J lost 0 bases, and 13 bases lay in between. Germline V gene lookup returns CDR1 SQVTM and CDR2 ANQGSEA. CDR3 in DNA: TGCAGCGTTAGCGGACACAGTATGAACACTGAAGCTTTCTTT. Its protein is CSVSGHSMNTEAFF.

The chain's CDR3 is CASSSGLLANHYEQYF. CDR3 nucleotide sequence: TGTGCCAGCAGCTCGGGACTACTAGCGAACCACTACGAGCAGTACTTC. This chain links TRBV7-9 with TRBJ2-7; 7 bases line up with TRBD2. This CDR3 spans 16 amino acids. The V and J ends lost 4 bases and 3 bases, in that order; junction bases with no gene match: 12. Germline V gene sequence: CDR1 SEHNR, CDR2 FQNEAQ (reference sequence).

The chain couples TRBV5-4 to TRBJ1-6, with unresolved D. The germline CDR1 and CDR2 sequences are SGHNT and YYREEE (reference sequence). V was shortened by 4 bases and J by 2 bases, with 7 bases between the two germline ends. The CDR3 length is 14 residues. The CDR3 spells CASSPGTYNSPLHF. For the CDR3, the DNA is TGTGCCAGCAGCCCCGGGACCTATAATTCACCCCTCCACTTT.

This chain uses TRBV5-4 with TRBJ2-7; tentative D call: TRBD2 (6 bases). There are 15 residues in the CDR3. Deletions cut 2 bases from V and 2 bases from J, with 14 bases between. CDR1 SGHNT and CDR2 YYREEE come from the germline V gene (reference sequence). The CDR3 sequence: CASSLGTGGAYEQYF. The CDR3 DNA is TGTGCCAGCAGCTTAGGTACGGGCGGGGCCTACGAGCAGTACTTC.

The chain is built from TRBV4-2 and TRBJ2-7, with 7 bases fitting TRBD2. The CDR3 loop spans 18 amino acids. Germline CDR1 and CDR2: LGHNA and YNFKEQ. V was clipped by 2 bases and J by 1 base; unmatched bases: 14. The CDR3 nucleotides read TGTGCCAGCAGCCAAAGGAGTACGTTTCGGGAGGAATCCTACGAGCAGTACTTC. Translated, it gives CASSQRSTFREESYEQYF.

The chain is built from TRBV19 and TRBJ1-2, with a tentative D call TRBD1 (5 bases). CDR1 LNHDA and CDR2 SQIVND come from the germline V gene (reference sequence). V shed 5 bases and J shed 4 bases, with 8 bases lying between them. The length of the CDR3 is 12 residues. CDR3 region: CASSPGPYGYTF. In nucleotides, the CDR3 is TGTGCCAGTAGTCCGGGACCCTATGGCTACACCTTC.

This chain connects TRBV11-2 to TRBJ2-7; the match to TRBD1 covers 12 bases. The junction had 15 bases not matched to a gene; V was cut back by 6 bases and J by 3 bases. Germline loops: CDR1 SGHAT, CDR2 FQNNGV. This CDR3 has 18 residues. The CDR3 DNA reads TGTGCCAGCAGGGGACCGGGACAGGGGGCTAGCGGGAGCTACGAGCAGTACTTC. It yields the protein CASRGPGQGASGSYEQYF.

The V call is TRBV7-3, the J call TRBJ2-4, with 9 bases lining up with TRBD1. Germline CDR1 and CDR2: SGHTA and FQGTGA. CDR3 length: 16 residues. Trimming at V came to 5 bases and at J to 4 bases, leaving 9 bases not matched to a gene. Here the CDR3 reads CASSDRTGVGKNIQYF. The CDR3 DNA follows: TGTGCCAGCAGCGACCGGACAGGGGTCGGGAAAAACATTCAGTACTTC.

CDR3 amino acids: CASSFNLDGYTF. The CDR3 DNA follows: TGTGCCAGCAGTTTCAATTTAGATGGCTACACCTTC. V usage is TRBV28 and J usage is TRBJ1-2; D gene ambiguous. The germline V gene encodes CDR1 MDHEN and CDR2 SYDVKM. The CDR3 is 12 residues long. V lost 3 bases and J lost 6, with 8 bases in between.

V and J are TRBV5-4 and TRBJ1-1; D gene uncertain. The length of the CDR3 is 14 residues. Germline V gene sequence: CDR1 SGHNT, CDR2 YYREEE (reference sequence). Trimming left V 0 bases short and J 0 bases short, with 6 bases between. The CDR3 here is CASSLGHVNTEAFF. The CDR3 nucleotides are TGTGCCAGCAGCTTGGGGCACGTGAACACTGAAGCTTTCTTT.

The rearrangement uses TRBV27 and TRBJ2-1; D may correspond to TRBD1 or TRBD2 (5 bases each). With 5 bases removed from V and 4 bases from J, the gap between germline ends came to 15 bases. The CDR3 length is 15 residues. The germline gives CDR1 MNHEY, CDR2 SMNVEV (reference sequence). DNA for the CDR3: TGTGCCAGCAGTCCTGGGGCGCGGGCTTACAATGAGCAGTTCTTC. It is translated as CASSPGARAYNEQFF.

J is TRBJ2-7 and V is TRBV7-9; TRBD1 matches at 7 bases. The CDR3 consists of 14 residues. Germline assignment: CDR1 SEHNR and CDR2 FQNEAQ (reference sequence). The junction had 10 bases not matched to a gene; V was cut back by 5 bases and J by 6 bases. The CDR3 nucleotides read TGTGCCAGCAGCCCCCGAGGACAGGCCATCGAGCAGTACTTC. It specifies CASSPRGQAIEQYF.

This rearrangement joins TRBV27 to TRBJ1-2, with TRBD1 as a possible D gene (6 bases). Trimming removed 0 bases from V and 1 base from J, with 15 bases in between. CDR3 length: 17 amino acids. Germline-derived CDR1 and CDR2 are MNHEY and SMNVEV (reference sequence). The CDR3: CASSLSVLAGVNYGYTF. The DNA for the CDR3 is TGTGCCAGCAGTTTATCAGTCCTTGCAGGGGTTAACTATGGCTACACCTTC.